This T cell receptor beta chain was recorded in a study of radiotherapy plus CTLA-4 blockade in lung cancer. In its sample, this clone was seen once. An end of the junction does not agree with germline; a read error may underlie this. The repertoire was sequenced with immunoSEQ multiplex PCR; TCRdb's copy has only in-frame clones and lacks some. The table lists about 53,000 clones, around 84% of them singletons, with roughly 26% in the top ten. The germline V gene encodes CDR1 SSHAT and CDR2 FNYEAQ (reference sequence). The CDR3 contains 15 residues. This sequence was found in a human donor with non-small cell lung cancer whose response to radiotherapy plus ipilimumab could not be evaluated. This specimen consisted of peripheral blood, obtained from a patient treated with radiotherapy plus ipilimumab. The chain is built from TRBV7-7 and TRBJ2-3; D possibly corresponds to TRBD2 (6 bases). The CDR3: CASSGGGEGTDTQYF. The CDR3 DNA reads TGTGCTAGCAGCGGCGGTGGGGAGGGCACAGATACGCAGTATTTT.